This passage covers 7 T cell receptor beta chains from one sample sequenced in a study of blood T cells in healthy people across ages. PCR was performed a second time for about 7 to 11 cycles using a sample-barcoded 5' primer and a J-beta primer mix. TCRdb reanalysed the 5' RACE reads using MiXCR and keeps one entry per CDR3 protein. Of over 550,000 distinct CDR3 sequences detected, about 28% appear once; the ten largest clones hold around a sixth. Sequenced material: blood. These receptors all stem from a woman over 75 in good health.

The CDR3, as DNA: TGCGCCAGCAGCCAAGATAGTGGGGGCGGAACGTGGAATCAGCCCCAGCATTTT. This gives the protein CASSQDSGGGTWNQPQHF. The chain has TRBV4-1 and TRBJ1-5; the D gene is possibly TRBD1 (6 bases). V shed 0 bases and J shed 4 bases, with 19 bases lying between them. The CDR3 has 18 residues. Germline assignment: CDR1 MGHRA and CDR2 YSYEKL.

This clonotype was seen a handful of times. The chain carries TRBV15 and TRBJ1-4; D might be TRBD1 (6 bases). The CDR3 is 13 residues long. The germline V gene encodes CDR1 LNHNV and CDR2 YYDKDF (reference sequence). V was cut by 11 bases and J by 3 bases, with 13 bases left in between. CDR3 residues: CAAGGESNEKLFF. CDR3 sequence (DNA): TGTGCCGCCGGGGGCGAGTCTAATGAAAAACTGTTTTTT.

This clonotype was counted ten times or more. The chain links TRBV9 to TRBJ2-1, with a tentative D call TRBD2 (5 bases). Germline V gene data show CDR1 as SGDLS and CDR2 as YYNGEE. The CDR3 is made up of 15 amino acids. Trimming removed 4 bases at V and 4 bases at J, with 15 bases between. The chain's CDR3 is CASSPNPRGYNEQFF. The CDR3 DNA follows: TGTGCCAGCAGCCCAAACCCCCGGGGTTACAATGAGCAGTTCTTC.

A note on this clonotype: With a much larger clone just one base away, this may be a read error. The chain couples TRBV12-1 to TRBJ2-1; the table names TRBD1, a call not compared with the DNA. TRBV12-1 is a pseudogene segment. The CDR3 totals 17 residues. CDR3 bases: TGTGCCAGCAGCTTTTTTGGGACAGAGGCGGGCTACAATGAGCAGTTCTTC. Amino acids: CASSFFGTEAGYNEQFF.

The table lists this clonotype with many counts. The chain carries TRBV30 and TRBJ1-2; weak D call: TRBD1 (6 bases). CDR3 length equals 11 residues. The V and J ends lost 0 bases and 7 bases respectively, with 6 bases between them. Germline CDR1 reads GTSNPN; CDR2 reads SVGIG (reference sequence). CDR3 DNA: TGTGCCTGGAGTGTACAGGGTGGCTACACCTTC. Its translation: CAWSVQGGYTF. Combining the CDR3 with reference TRBV30 and TRBJ1-2 gives the whole variable domain SQTIHQWPATLVQPVGSPLSLECTVEGTSNPNLYWYRQAAGRGLQLLFYSVGIGQISSEVPQNLSASRPQDRQFILSSKKLLLSDSGFYLCAWSVQGGYTFGSGTRLTVV.

This clonotype has a count of ten or more. V gene TRBV7-2 combines with J gene TRBJ2-1; D unresolved. In germline, CDR1 is SGHTA, CDR2 FQGNSA. The V gene lost 8 bases and the J gene lost 8 bases, with 16 bases spanning the gap. The CDR3 covers 13 residues. CDR3 protein: CASLGPSRDEQFF. The CDR3 DNA reads as TGTGCCAGCCTCGGGCCTAGTCGCGATGAGCAGTTCTTC.

This clonotype was recorded a few times. The chain carries TRBV7-2 and TRBJ1-4; 8 nucleotides align to TRBD1. The germline V gene has CDR1 SGHTA and CDR2 FQGNSA. This CDR3 is 15 amino acids long. The V gene end was trimmed by 3 bases and the J gene end by 7 bases; junction bases not matched to a gene: 7. DNA of the CDR3: TGTGCCAGCAGCTTCACGACAGGGGCGGGTGAAAAACTGTTTTTT. Residues: CASSFTTGAGEKLFF.